A selection of T cell receptor beta chains follows, all from one sample in a study of CXCR3-negative and CXCR3-positive naive CD8 T cells. Reanalyzing the 5' RACE reads, TCRdb keeps one entry per CDR3 protein, without DNA. The listing contains fewer than 90,000 distinct CDR3 sequences. Input material: naive CXCR3+ CD8+ T cells from blood. The source of these receptors is a human donor in good health. Some clones in this sample may be carry-over from other donors' samples. The CDR3 runs from the conserved cysteine through the conserved F or W.

V gene	J gene	CDR3 protein
TRBV4-3	TRBJ2-1	CASSQARRAYEQFF
TRBV29-1	TRBJ2-7	CSVEGGAVSEQYF
TRBV7-6	TRBJ1-1	CASSFPAGEAFF
TRBV6-5	TRBJ1-1	CASSYMSQRYSTEAFF
TRBV2	TRBJ2-1	CASSDSRSEQFF
TRBV9	TRBJ2-1	CASSGTRRTSNEQFF
TRBV7-6	TRBJ2-1	CASSLGVASEQFF
TRBV28	TRBJ1-1	CASSLGTYTEAFF
TRBV29-1	TRBJ1-1	CSVGGPETEAFF
TRBV28	TRBJ2-7	CASSLLGEQYF
TRBV25-1	TRBJ1-1	CASSWGDTEAFF
TRBV20-1	TRBJ1-1	CSARDLGGIEAFF
TRBV9	TRBJ2-1	CASGPEDEQFF
TRBV28	TRBJ2-3	CASSLTTTKRTQYF
TRBV4-3	TRBJ2-7	CASSQDQRGPHEQYF
TRBV5-6	TRBJ2-7	CASSLGEHSYEQYF
TRBV28	TRBJ2-2	CASKTRSNTGELFF
TRBV7-9	TRBJ2-7	CASSLDWVPYEQYF
TRBV2	TRBJ1-1	CASSGQWGTEAFF
TRBV5-4	TRBJ2-1	CASRDRVLNEQFF
TRBV11-2	TRBJ2-7	CASSSWGLGYEQYF
TRBV7-2	TRBJ2-5	CASSSELGVGQTQYF
TRBV24-1	TRBJ1-2	CATKGSYGYTF
TRBV20-1	TRBJ2-1	CSARGIMSSYNEQFF
TRBV7-9	TRBJ2-1	CASSLAGRASGEQFF
TRBV28	TRBJ2-2	CASSSRQGPGSCFF
TRBV15	TRBJ2-7	CATSRDLDEQYF
TRBV28	TRBJ2-3	CASSLYSRGVTDTQYF
TRBV7-9	TRBJ2-3	CASSSRQGHTDTQYF
TRBV28	TRBJ2-1	CASSLRTYNEQFF
TRBV19	TRBJ2-1	CASSIVSGAYNEQFF
TRBV28	TRBJ2-7	CASSPPGGYEQYF
TRBV5-1	TRBJ1-5	CASSLGIGNQPQHF
TRBV5-1	TRBJ2-1	CASSWGQKNEQFF
TRBV29-1	TRBJ1-6	CSVRESSYNSPLHF
TRBV7-9	TRBJ2-7	CASSLLRTVSSYEQYF
TRBV7-6	TRBJ2-2	CASSLDAGAVTGELFF
TRBV12-3/TRBV12-4	TRBJ1-5	CASSPMDSPNQPQHF
TRBV28	TRBJ2-1	CASSFGRANEQFF
TRBV21-1	TRBJ2-3	CARTSGFVPTDTQYF
TRBV14	TRBJ2-1	CASSQDHLTPYNEQFF
TRBV6-6	TRBJ2-3	CASSPLGLAGGTDTQYF
TRBV29-1	TRBJ2-7	CSVVVQGAYEQYF
TRBV7-9	TRBJ1-5	CASSLAGQFNQPQHF
TRBV11-2	TRBJ2-7	CASSPPGAGGHYEQYF
TRBV20-1	TRBJ1-1	CSASPIWVNTEAFF
TRBV4-1	TRBJ2-1	CASSQDNGGRWDNEQFF
TRBV4-3	TRBJ2-1	CASSPGLQAYNEQFF
TRBV4-1	TRBJ1-1	CASSRADRTNTEAFF
TRBV7-6	TRBJ2-2	CASSLKAGELFF
TRBV4-1	TRBJ2-3	CASSQDRGNTQYF
TRBV10-3	TRBJ2-7	CAISGGGSSYEQYF
TRBV6-5	TRBJ2-1	CASSTGTSGDNEQFF
TRBV27	TRBJ2-2	CASSYLTGTGGLADSNTGELFF
TRBV5-1	TRBJ1-4	CASSLGRSSNEKLFF
TRBV28	TRBJ2-7	CASSLGGSSDYEQYF
TRBV3-1	TRBJ2-5	CASSQEYAAGERETQYF
TRBV14	TRBJ2-5	CASSQDRIVETQYF
TRBV12-3/TRBV12-4	TRBJ2-1	CASSGPAGEQFF
TRBV2	TRBJ2-2	CASGVPGELFF